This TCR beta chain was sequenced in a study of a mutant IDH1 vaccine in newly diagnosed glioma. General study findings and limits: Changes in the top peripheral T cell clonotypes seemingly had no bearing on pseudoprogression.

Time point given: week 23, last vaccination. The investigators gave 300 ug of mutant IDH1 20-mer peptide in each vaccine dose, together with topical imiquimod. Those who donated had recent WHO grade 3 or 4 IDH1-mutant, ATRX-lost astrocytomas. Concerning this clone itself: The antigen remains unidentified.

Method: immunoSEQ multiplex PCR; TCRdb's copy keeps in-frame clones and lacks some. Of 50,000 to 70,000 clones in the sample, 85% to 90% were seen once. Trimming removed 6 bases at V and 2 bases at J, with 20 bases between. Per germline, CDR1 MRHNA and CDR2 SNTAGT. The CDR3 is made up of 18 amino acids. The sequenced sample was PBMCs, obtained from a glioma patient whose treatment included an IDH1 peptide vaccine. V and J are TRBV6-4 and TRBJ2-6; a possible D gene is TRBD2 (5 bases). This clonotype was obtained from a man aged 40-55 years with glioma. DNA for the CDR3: TGTGCCAGCAGGAGGGAGACGGAGCGAGGGACTGGGGCCAACGTCCTGACTTTC. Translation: CASRRETERGTGANVLTF.